The clone carrying this T cell receptor beta chain has a handful of counts. The data stem from a study of blood T cells in healthy people across ages. Study overall: About one barcoded TCR beta cDNA was captured per two T cells.

A sample-barcoded 5' primer and a J-beta primer mix were used in a second PCR of roughly 6 to 11 cycles. Via MiXCR, TCRdb re-called the 5' RACE reads, giving one row per CDR3 protein. The table has approximately 2,000,000 distinct CDR3 sequences, more than 35% seen once. Input material: blood. The sequence came from a human donor in good health.

Here the CDR3 DNA reads TGTGCCAGCAGTCAGGACCACCGGGCCCCAGATGGCTACACCTTC. It specifies CASSQDHRAPDGYTF. This rearrangement joins TRBV4-2 to TRBJ1-2; D is unresolved. The germline V gene encodes CDR1 LGHNA and CDR2 YNFKEQ. The CDR3 totals 15 residues. Trimming cost V 6 bases and J 6 bases, with 20 bases left between them.